What follows are 8 T cell receptor beta chains derived from one specimen sequenced in a study of shared clonotypes between healthy human individuals (dated by TCRdb to about 2020). For the CD8 naive samples, CD45RO-negative cells were positively selected for CCR7, yielding a CD45RA+CCR7+ population from which TemRA cells were excluded. The method behind the library was the immunoSEQ multiplex PCR assay. TCRdb mirrors the immuneACCESS table, restricted to in-frame sequences. Some clones are absent from its copies; in checked studies, under half trace to an unresolved V gene, and the reason for the others is unknown. The sample contains some 2.1 million clones, about 95% of them found a single time. The ten largest clones capture 1% to 1.3% of the sample. The specimen sequenced was naive CD8+ T cells sorted from blood. The cell subset or site label, read with the paper, signifies: CD45RA+CCR7+. These receptors were collected from a man between 18 and 29 years old in good health.

J is TRBJ1-1 and V is TRBV6-6; 7 bases fit TRBD1. The CDR3 length is 13 residues. Germline CDR1 reads MNHNY; CDR2 reads SVGAGI (reference sequence). Trimming took 5 bases from V and 4 from J; bases not matched to a gene: 4. The CDR3 protein is CASSAQGTTEAFF. The CDR3 DNA follows: TGTGCCAGCAGTGCACAGGGGACCACTGAAGCTTTCTTT.

V gene TRBV7-9 combines with J gene TRBJ1-1; D is undetermined. The CDR3 covers 13 residues. The germline V gene encodes CDR1 SEHNR and CDR2 FQNEAQ (reference sequence). The V end lost 6 bases, the J end lost 7 bases, and 15 bases lay between the germline ends. The DNA of the CDR3 is TGTGCCAGCAGAACGGAAGGAACAGTTGAAGCTTTCTTT. Translation gives CASRTEGTVEAFF.

The rearrangement uses TRBV7-9 and TRBJ1-2; D might be TRBD1 (6 bases). Germline CDR1 is SEHNR and CDR2 is FQNEAQ (reference sequence). V shed 1 base and J shed 0 bases, with 12 bases lying between them. The CDR3 is 16 residues long. CDR3: CASSLDGGPANYGYTF. CDR3 bases: TGTGCCAGCAGCTTAGACGGGGGCCCAGCTAACTATGGCTACACCTTC.

This clone has only one observation. This chain links TRBV5-1 with TRBJ2-1; TRBD2 matches at 11 bases. CDR1 is SGHRS, CDR2 YFSETQ, per germline. V lost 4 bases, J lost 4 bases, and 13 bases stayed unmatched. The CDR3 runs 18 residues. The CDR3: CASSDTGLAATPYNEQFF. Written as DNA, the CDR3 is TGCGCCAGCAGCGATACGGGACTAGCGGCCACTCCTTACAATGAGCAGTTCTTC.

This clone was detected a few times. The same CDR3 is also encoded by other DNA sequences in this sample. J is TRBJ2-3 and V is TRBV27, with TRBD1 identical over 7 bases. The CDR3 has 14 residues. CDR1 MNHEY and CDR2 SMNVEV come from the germline V gene (reference sequence). V lost 3 bases and J lost 2; bases outside the gene matches: 2. The CDR3 DNA reads as TGTGCCAGCAGTTTTACAGGGGCCACAGATACGCAGTATTTT. Protein product: CASSFTGATDTQYF.

V and J are TRBV12-5 and TRBJ2-7, with 9 bases identical to TRBD2. The germline CDR1 and CDR2 sequences are LGHNT and FRNRAP. Unmatched junction bases numbered 10, after V lost 0 bases and J lost 4 bases. CDR3 length equals 17 residues. CDR3 in DNA: TGTGCTAGTGGTTTGGTATTTCGGCTAGCGGGACAGTACGAGCAGTACTTC. Translated, it gives CASGLVFRLAGQYEQYF.

The chain joins TRBV6-1 to TRBJ1-2; tentatively, D is TRBD1 (5 bases). In germline, CDR1 is MNHNS, CDR2 SASEGT. Trimming took off 1 base at V and 4 bases at J, with 10 bases between the two ends. This CDR3 region has 14 residues. CDR3 DNA sequence: TGTGCCAGCAGTGAAGTTAGGGGACTCTATGGCTACACCTTC. Its translation: CASSEVRGLYGYTF.

This clone is a singleton in its sample. The chain is built from TRBV11-2 and TRBJ2-1, with TRBD2 as a possible D gene (5 bases). Germline V lookup: CDR1 SGHAT, CDR2 FQNNGV. The CDR3 sequence is 11 residues long. The V end was cut by 5 bases, the J end by 9 bases, with 8 bases between. DNA of the CDR3: TGTGCCAGCAGCCACGGGATTGAGCAGTTCTTC. Protein sequence: CASSHGIEQFF.